One T cell receptor (beta chain) is described in this entry. Its antigen is not identified. The same CDR3 arises from other DNA sequences in this sample as well. With 60 Vbeta and 13 Jbeta primers, the PCR was carried out. Sequencing used immunoSEQ multiplex PCR; TCRdb keeps in-frame clones, though not all of them. This table has about 170,000 clones, approximately 80% appearing once. CDR3 size: 10 residues. Germline V lookup: CDR1 MDHEN, CDR2 SYDVKM. The V end lost 3 bases, the J end lost 5 bases, and 2 bases lay between the germline ends. This specimen comes from a study of cytomegalovirus exposure and HLA in healthy donors. At the level of the study: Early on, a data release was issued that held 80 million or so unique TCRs from HLA-typed donors. Study outcomes and limitations: TRBV6-2, TRBV6-3 and other indistinguishable V segments were excluded. Overall, some 160 TCR beta chains were annotated as cytomegalovirus-associated. The only immune exposure information that was available was CMV serostatus.

V usage is TRBV28 and J usage is TRBJ2-7, with unresolved D. This TCR came from a woman between 18 and 30 years old in good health and CMV-seronegative. The source material was PBMCs. The CDR3 region is CASSFNEQYF. In nucleotides, the CDR3 is TGTGCCAGCAGTTTTAACGAGCAGTACTTC.